This TCR beta chain was retrieved from a study of blood T cell repertoires in COVID-19. As for the study in general: Samples representing acute and convalescent COVID-19 were sourced from the United States, Italy and Spain. The analysed material was cDNA or gDNA that came from T cells, B-cell-depleted T cells, or PBMCs.

Germline-derived CDR1 and CDR2 are LNHDA and SQIVND (reference sequence). J lost 7 bases, V lost 4 bases, and 1 base had no gene match. This CDR3 spans 13 amino acids. Original data processing: The assay estimated nucleated cells by amplifying reference gene primers. Repertoires were generated with immunoSEQ multiplex PCR, while TCRdb's copy carries only in-frame clones and drops some. V and J calls and clone size come straight from that table; D and trimming were deduced from the DNA. In the table there are around 130,000 clones, under 95% of which are singletons. The Seattle site enrolled patients during active infection and followed them longitudinally.

This chain uses TRBV19 with TRBJ2-5; 12 bases align to TRBD2. This TCR came from a man in his fifties or sixties with COVID-19, enrolled during active disease. Specimen: peripheral blood. The CDR3 loop reads CASSTSGGGTQYF. In DNA form, the CDR3 reads TGTGCCAGTAGTACTAGCGGGGGGGGGACCCAGTACTTC.